The rows below give T cell receptor beta chains drawn from one sample of a study of blood T cell repertoires in COVID-19. Clones were sequenced by immunoSEQ multiplex PCR, and TCRdb holds only the in-frame ones, with some missing. The table includes roughly 150,000 clones, around 82% detected once. Sample: PBMCs or T cells enriched from blood (not recorded which). These receptors came from a man aged 55 to 69 who had recovered from COVID-19. CDR3s include the opening cysteine and the closing phenylalanine or tryptophan. The order of the fields is clone size, V gene, D gene, CDR3 length, J gene, CDR3 DNA, CDR3 protein. D genes are given only for firm matches. Clone size, where shown, is once, few, many, or a class for clones that have expanded.

clone_size: -
v_call: TRBV7-9
d_call: TRBD1
cdr3_length: 17
j_call: TRBJ1-5
cdr3_nt: TGTGCCAGCAGCTTAGGTGGGGGCAGGGGGCAAAATCAGCCCCAGCATTTT
cdr3_aa: CASSLGGGRGQNQPQHF

clone_size: -
v_call: TRBV20-1
d_call: -
cdr3_length: 15
j_call: TRBJ2-5
cdr3_nt: TGCAGTGCTAGTCGGCCCCTAGCCGACCAAGAGACCCAGTACTTC
cdr3_aa: CSASRPLADQETQYF

clone_size: many
v_call: TRBV6-4
d_call: -
cdr3_length: 16
j_call: TRBJ2-6
cdr3_nt: TGTGCCAGCAGTGAAAATAGGGGAAGTGGGGCCAACGTCCTGACTTTC
cdr3_aa: CASSENRGSGANVLTF

clone_size: -
v_call: TRBV21-1
d_call: -
cdr3_length: 17
j_call: TRBJ2-2
cdr3_nt: TGTGCCAGCAGCACCTCTTCCAGGGGATCGAACACCGGGGAGCTGTTTTTT
cdr3_aa: CASSTSSRGSNTGELFF

clone_size: -
v_call: TRBV7-6
d_call: -
cdr3_length: 15
j_call: TRBJ2-5
cdr3_nt: TGTGCCAGCAGCAAGGGACAAGGGTACCAAGAGACCCAGTACTTC
cdr3_aa: CASSKGQGYQETQYF

clone_size: once
v_call: TRBV5-4
d_call: TRBD1
cdr3_length: 16
j_call: TRBJ1-1
cdr3_nt: TGTGCCAGCAGCTCGGGACAGGGTACCCGGCGGACTGAAGCTTTCTTT
cdr3_aa: CASSSGQGTRRTEAFF

clone_size: -
v_call: TRBV7-9
d_call: -
cdr3_length: 15
j_call: TRBJ2-2
cdr3_nt: TGTGCCAGCAGCTTAAGTCGGAGGGGCACCGGGGAGCTGTTTTTT
cdr3_aa: CASSLSRRGTGELFF

clone_size: -
v_call: TRBV2
d_call: TRBD1
cdr3_length: 13
j_call: TRBJ1-6
cdr3_nt: TGTGCCACCCTGAGACAGGGCCATTCACCCCTCCACTTT
cdr3_aa: CATLRQGHSPLHF

clone_size: -
v_call: TRBV7-2
d_call: -
cdr3_length: 15
j_call: TRBJ1-2
cdr3_nt: TGTGCCAGCAGCCCATGGGGCAGGGCGAACTATGGCTACACCTTC
cdr3_aa: CASSPWGRANYGYTF

clone_size: -
v_call: TRBV28
d_call: -
cdr3_length: 13
j_call: TRBJ2-7
cdr3_nt: TGTGCCATCGGGGAACTAAGCTCCTACGAGCAGTACTTC
cdr3_aa: CAIGELSSYEQYF

clone_size: -
v_call: TRBV19
d_call: TRBD1
cdr3_length: 16
j_call: TRBJ1-5
cdr3_nt: TGTGCCAGCTGGACAGGGCATAGGTTCGGCAATCAGCCCCAGCATTTT
cdr3_aa: CASWTGHRFGNQPQHF

clone_size: -
v_call: TRBV6-6
d_call: -
cdr3_length: 11
j_call: TRBJ2-3
cdr3_nt: TGTGCCAGCGCAGGGGGGGATACGCAGTATTTT
cdr3_aa: CASAGGDTQYF

clone_size: -
v_call: TRBV9
d_call: TRBD2
cdr3_length: 17
j_call: TRBJ2-1
cdr3_nt: TGTGCCAGCAGCCCGCGACTAGCGGGAGGTTTCAACAATGAGCAGTTCTTC
cdr3_aa: CASSPRLAGGFNNEQFF

clone_size: -
v_call: TRBV5-5
d_call: TRBD1
cdr3_length: 16
j_call: TRBJ2-1
cdr3_nt: TGTGCCAGCAGCCACCAGGGACAGAGCTCCTACAATGAGCAGTTCTTC
cdr3_aa: CASSHQGQSSYNEQFF

clone_size: -
v_call: TRBV12-3/TRBV12-4
d_call: -
cdr3_length: 13
j_call: TRBJ2-5
cdr3_nt: TGTGCCAGCAGTTTTCCAGGTCAAGAGACCCAGTACTTC
cdr3_aa: CASSFPGQETQYF

clone_size: -
v_call: TRBV27
d_call: TRBD1
cdr3_length: 12
j_call: TRBJ2-1
cdr3_nt: TGTGCCAGTGCGGGACAGGGCAATGAGCAGTTCTTC
cdr3_aa: CASAGQGNEQFF

clone_size: -
v_call: TRBV30
d_call: -
cdr3_length: 15
j_call: TRBJ1-3
cdr3_nt: TGTGCCTGGAGTCCAGGACAGATTTCTGGAAACACCATATATTTT
cdr3_aa: CAWSPGQISGNTIYF

clone_size: few
v_call: TRBV19
d_call: TRBD1
cdr3_length: 15
j_call: TRBJ1-1
cdr3_nt: TGTGCCAGTAGTACCGCGGGACAGGGTATTACTGAAGCTTTCTTT
cdr3_aa: CASSTAGQGITEAFF

clone_size: -
v_call: TRBV20-1
d_call: -
cdr3_length: 11
j_call: TRBJ1-1
cdr3_nt: TGCAGTGCTGGGGGGGGGACTGAAGCTTTCTTT
cdr3_aa: CSAGGGTEAFF

clone_size: once
v_call: TRBV7-9
d_call: -
cdr3_length: 15
j_call: TRBJ1-3
cdr3_nt: TGTGCCAGCAGCCTCGGGGGGAACTCTGGAAACACCATATATTTT
cdr3_aa: CASSLGGNSGNTIYF

clone_size: -
v_call: TRBV3-1/TRBV3-2
d_call: -
cdr3_length: 17
j_call: TRBJ2-4
cdr3_nt: TGTGCCAGCAGCCAAACCCACACCACTAGTCTGGAGAACATTCAGTACTTC
cdr3_aa: CASSQTHTTSLENIQYF

clone_size: -
v_call: TRBV13
d_call: -
cdr3_length: 14
j_call: TRBJ1-2
cdr3_nt: TGTGCCAGCAGCTTAGCTACAGGGAACTATGGCTACACCTTC
cdr3_aa: CASSLATGNYGYTF

clone_size: few
v_call: TRBV29-1
d_call: -
cdr3_length: 14
j_call: TRBJ2-7
cdr3_nt: TGCAGCGTTGAAGATAATATAGACAGCCACGAGCAGTACTTC
cdr3_aa: CSVEDNIDSHEQYF

clone_size: few
v_call: TRBV6-5
d_call: -
cdr3_length: 15
j_call: TRBJ2-7
cdr3_nt: TGTGCCAGCAGCCCGCTCTCTTACAGGGTGGACGAGCAGTACTTC
cdr3_aa: CASSPLSYRVDEQYF

clone_size: once
v_call: TRBV23-1
d_call: -
cdr3_length: 16
j_call: TRBJ2-3
cdr3_nt: TGCGCCAGCAGTCAACGGCCTGACGACCCGGGAGATACGCAGTATTTT
cdr3_aa: CASSQRPDDPGDTQYF

clone_size: -
v_call: TRBV2
d_call: TRBD1
cdr3_length: 17
j_call: TRBJ2-1
cdr3_nt: TGTGCCAGCAGTGAAGCGATTTCTGGGACAGGGAATCGTGAGCAGTTCTTC
cdr3_aa: CASSEAISGTGNREQFF

clone_size: -
v_call: TRBV5-4
d_call: TRBD1
cdr3_length: 16
j_call: TRBJ2-3
cdr3_nt: TGTGCCAGCAGCTTGGACGGACAGGGGCGCACAGATACGCAGTATTTT
cdr3_aa: CASSLDGQGRTDTQYF

clone_size: -
v_call: TRBV7-2
d_call: TRBD2
cdr3_length: 14
j_call: TRBJ2-7
cdr3_nt: TGTGCCAGCAGCCGGACTAGCAGTACCTACGAGCAGTACTTC
cdr3_aa: CASSRTSSTYEQYF

clone_size: -
v_call: TRBV29-1
d_call: TRBD1
cdr3_length: 13
j_call: TRBJ1-4
cdr3_nt: TGCAGCGTTGACCAGGGGGCGGGGGAAAAACTGTTTTTT
cdr3_aa: CSVDQGAGEKLFF

clone_size: few
v_call: TRBV19
d_call: TRBD1
cdr3_length: 15
j_call: TRBJ1-3
cdr3_nt: TGTGCCAGCTCGGACAGGGGCGCATCGGGAAACACCATATATTTT
cdr3_aa: CASSDRGASGNTIYF

clone_size: -
v_call: TRBV15
d_call: -
cdr3_length: 13
j_call: TRBJ2-5
cdr3_nt: TGTGCCACCAGCAGGGGGGACTCGGAGACCCAGTACTTC
cdr3_aa: CATSRGDSETQYF

clone_size: few
v_call: TRBV7-9
d_call: -
cdr3_length: 15
j_call: TRBJ1-1
cdr3_nt: TGTGCCAGCAGCCGAAGCGGGGAAAGGTTGACTGAAGCTTTCTTT
cdr3_aa: CASSRSGERLTEAFF

clone_size: -
v_call: TRBV10-3
d_call: TRBD2
cdr3_length: 16
j_call: TRBJ2-1
cdr3_nt: TGTGCCAGCATGACCGGGACCGGCGGGGGGGGAAATGAGCAGTTCTTC
cdr3_aa: CASMTGTGGGGNEQFF

clone_size: few
v_call: TRBV6-5
d_call: TRBD1
cdr3_length: 14
j_call: TRBJ2-2
cdr3_nt: TGTGCCAGCAGTTACCAGGGGGCCACCGGGGAGCTGTTTTTT
cdr3_aa: CASSYQGATGELFF

clone_size: -
v_call: TRBV7-2
d_call: TRBD2
cdr3_length: 17
j_call: TRBJ2-5
cdr3_nt: TGTGCCAGCAGCTTAAGGTCCGGGACTAGCGGTCCTGGGACCCAGTACTTC
cdr3_aa: CASSLRSGTSGPGTQYF

clone_size: -
v_call: TRBV5-4
d_call: -
cdr3_length: 13
j_call: TRBJ1-1
cdr3_nt: TGTGCCAGCAGAGACGCGGGCCGGGCTGAAGCTTTCTTT
cdr3_aa: CASRDAGRAEAFF

clone_size: -
v_call: TRBV5-4
d_call: TRBD1
cdr3_length: 16
j_call: TRBJ2-2
cdr3_nt: TGTGCCAGCAGCCAGTACGGACAGGGTTACACCGGGGAGCTGTTTTTT
cdr3_aa: CASSQYGQGYTGELFF

clone_size: -
v_call: TRBV11-2
d_call: -
cdr3_length: 17
j_call: TRBJ1-4
cdr3_nt: TGTGCCAGCAGCTCTCTCGTGGGCAGGGCAACTAATGAAAAACTGTTTTTT
cdr3_aa: CASSSLVGRATNEKLFF

clone_size: -
v_call: TRBV7-3
d_call: -
cdr3_length: 16
j_call: TRBJ2-3
cdr3_nt: TGTGCCAGCAGCGCGGTCACTAGCCGATACACAGATACGCAGTATTTT
cdr3_aa: CASSAVTSRYTDTQYF

clone_size: -
v_call: TRBV3-1/TRBV3-2
d_call: -
cdr3_length: 15
j_call: TRBJ1-6
cdr3_nt: TGTGCCAGCAGCGCGACGGGGTCTGGTAATTCACCCCTCCACTTT
cdr3_aa: CASSATGSGNSPLHF

clone_size: -
v_call: TRBV5-1
d_call: TRBD1
cdr3_length: 14
j_call: TRBJ1-4
cdr3_nt: TGCGCCAGCAGCCCTACAGGGGGGAATGAAAAACTGTTTTTT
cdr3_aa: CASSPTGGNEKLFF

clone_size: -
v_call: TRBV4-1
d_call: TRBD1
cdr3_length: 16
j_call: TRBJ2-2
cdr3_nt: TGCGCCAGCAGCGCTCAGGGGGCGTTTCAAACCGGGGAGCTGTTTTTT
cdr3_aa: CASSAQGAFQTGELFF

clone_size: few
v_call: TRBV28
d_call: -
cdr3_length: 17
j_call: TRBJ1-5
cdr3_nt: TGTGCCAGCAGTTTACCCACGATAAGAGATAGCAATCAGCCCCAGCATTTT
cdr3_aa: CASSLPTIRDSNQPQHF

clone_size: -
v_call: TRBV7-6
d_call: TRBD2
cdr3_length: 16
j_call: TRBJ2-3
cdr3_nt: TGTGCCAGCAGCTTATCAGCGGGAGGTGGTACAGATACGCAGTATTTT
cdr3_aa: CASSLSAGGGTDTQYF

clone_size: -
v_call: TRBV6-5
d_call: -
cdr3_length: 15
j_call: TRBJ1-1
cdr3_nt: TGTGCCAGCAGTCCCGACTATGGCAGGAACACTGAAGCTTTCTTT
cdr3_aa: CASSPDYGRNTEAFF

clone_size: -
v_call: TRBV5-1
d_call: -
cdr3_length: 14
j_call: TRBJ2-2
cdr3_nt: TGCGCCAGCAGCTTGGAGCCCAGCGCCGGGGAGCTGTTTTTT
cdr3_aa: CASSLEPSAGELFF

clone_size: -
v_call: TRBV7-9
d_call: -
cdr3_length: 12
j_call: TRBJ1-4
cdr3_nt: TGTGCCAGCAGCTTGAAGGGGGAAAAACTGTTTTTT
cdr3_aa: CASSLKGEKLFF

clone_size: -
v_call: TRBV5-1
d_call: TRBD2
cdr3_length: 14
j_call: TRBJ2-1
cdr3_nt: TGCGCCAGCAGCTTAGGCGGGGGGGATAATGAGCAGTTCTTC
cdr3_aa: CASSLGGGDNEQFF

clone_size: -
v_call: TRBV30
d_call: TRBD1
cdr3_length: 13
j_call: TRBJ1-6
cdr3_nt: TGTGCCTGGAGGCCGGGACAGTTTTCACCCCTCCACTTT
cdr3_aa: CAWRPGQFSPLHF

clone_size: once
v_call: TRBV19
d_call: TRBD1
cdr3_length: 14
j_call: TRBJ1-5
cdr3_nt: TGTGCCAGTACCATCAGGGGGAACAATCAGCCCCAGCATTTT
cdr3_aa: CASTIRGNNQPQHF

clone_size: -
v_call: TRBV9
d_call: -
cdr3_length: 15
j_call: TRBJ1-2
cdr3_nt: TGTGCCAGCAGCGTAGACCGACAGAGGAACTATGGCTACACCTTC
cdr3_aa: CASSVDRQRNYGYTF

clone_size: -
v_call: TRBV19
d_call: TRBD1
cdr3_length: 17
j_call: TRBJ1-5
cdr3_nt: TGTGCCAGTAGAGGGCGACAGGGGGTAACGGCCAATCAGCCCCAGCATTTT
cdr3_aa: CASRGRQGVTANQPQHF

clone_size: -
v_call: TRBV6-6
d_call: TRBD1
cdr3_length: 14
j_call: TRBJ1-1
cdr3_nt: TGTGCCAGCAGAAACGGACAGGTTGGGCCCGAAGCTTTCTTT
cdr3_aa: CASRNGQVGPEAFF

clone_size: -
v_call: TRBV9
d_call: TRBD2
cdr3_length: 14
j_call: TRBJ2-3
cdr3_nt: TGTGCCAGCAGCGACCGACTAGCCGCAGATACGCAGTATTTT
cdr3_aa: CASSDRLAADTQYF

clone_size: -
v_call: TRBV10-3
d_call: TRBD1
cdr3_length: 14
j_call: TRBJ2-2
cdr3_nt: TGTGCCATCAGTGCCGGGACAGAGACCGGGGAGCTGTTTTTT
cdr3_aa: CAISAGTETGELFF

clone_size: -
v_call: TRBV6-5
d_call: -
cdr3_length: 14
j_call: TRBJ1-2
cdr3_nt: TGTGCCAGCAGTTTGGGGACACAGATATATGGCTACACCTTC
cdr3_aa: CASSLGTQIYGYTF